Each of the 28 T cell receptor beta chains below was sequenced from the same sample in a study of blood T cell repertoires in COVID-19. Clones were sequenced by immunoSEQ multiplex PCR, and TCRdb holds only the in-frame ones, with some missing. The sample shows roughly 120,000 clones, 75% to 90% of them seen only once. Specimen: peripheral blood. The source is an elderly woman with COVID-19, enrolled during active disease.

In its sample, this clone was seen once. This chain uses TRBV4-1 with TRBJ1-1; D perhaps matches TRBD1 (5 bases). The CDR3 is made up of 14 amino acids. The germline V gene encodes CDR1 MGHRA and CDR2 YSYEKL. V lost 5 bases to trimming and J lost 1 base, with 11 bases between them. The chain's CDR3 is CASSDHRRNTEAFF. In DNA form, the CDR3 reads TGCGCCAGCAGCGATCACAGGCGGAACACTGAAGCTTTCTTT.

V is TRBV5-6 and J is TRBJ1-4; D call uncertain. V was trimmed by 0 bases and J by 0 bases, leaving 6 bases between them. This CDR3 region has 15 residues. CDR1 and CDR2 from the germline V gene are SGHDT and YYEEEE. The CDR3 DNA reads TGTGCCAGCAGCTTGGCAGGTCCAACTAATGAAAAACTGTTTTTT. Its translation is CASSLAGPTNEKLFF.

This clone has a single count. The chain uses TRBV11-2 and TRBJ2-7; no firm D call. The germline V gene encodes CDR1 SGHAT and CDR2 FQNNGV. Trimming cost V 3 bases and J 5 bases, with 8 bases left between them. CDR3 length: 12 residues. Here the CDR3 DNA reads TGTGCCAGCAGCTTGGCCTTTGACGAGCAGTACTTC. Amino acids: CASSLAFDEQYF.

This chain joins TRBV13 and TRBJ2-1; TRBD1 matches 9 bases. CDR3 length equals 15 residues. The V gene end was trimmed by 4 bases and the J gene end by 7 bases; junction bases not matched to a gene: 8. Germline V gene data show CDR1 as PRHDT and CDR2 as FYEKMQ (reference sequence). CDR3 DNA: TGTGCCAGCAGCTCGGGTCCGGACAGGGGTAATGAGCAGTTCTTC. It yields the protein CASSSGPDRGNEQFF.

V usage is TRBV10-3 and J usage is TRBJ2-1, with TRBD1 identical over 8 bases. Germline V lookup: CDR1 ENHRY, CDR2 SYGVKD. This CDR3 contains 17 residues. J lost 5 bases, V lost 0 bases, and 9 bases had no gene match. The DNA for the CDR3 is TGTGCCATCAGTGAGTCGAGTGCAGGGGGCTTCGACAATGAGCAGTTCTTC. This encodes CAISESSAGGFDNEQFF.

The chain employs TRBV9 and TRBJ2-2; no clear D gene. Trimming left V 3 bases short and J 4 bases short, with 13 bases between. Germline V gene sequence: CDR1 SGDLS, CDR2 YYNGEE. The CDR3 extends over 15 amino acids. The CDR3 reads CASSAPHGVTGELFF. CDR3 DNA sequence: TGTGCCAGCAGCGCCCCCCACGGTGTCACCGGGGAGCTGTTTTTT.

The chain couples TRBV6-1 to TRBJ2-7; D not resolved. The CDR3 length is 13 residues. Trimming removed 3 bases at V and 0 bases at J, with 6 bases between. The germline CDR1 and CDR2 sequences are MNHNS and SASEGT. The CDR3 here is CASSEQYSYEQYF. For the CDR3, the DNA is TGTGCCAGCAGTGAGCAGTACTCCTACGAGCAGTACTTC.

The chain uses TRBV5-1 and TRBJ2-5; 11 positions agree with TRBD2. Losses at the gene ends were 0 bases for V and 4 bases for J; bases not matched to a gene: 5. Germline values: CDR1 SGHRS, CDR2 YFSETQ. The CDR3 has 16 amino acids. CDR3 in DNA: TGCGCCAGCAGCTTGGCTCTAGCGGGAGGTACAGAGACCCAGTACTTC. It specifies CASSLALAGGTETQYF. Combining the CDR3 with reference TRBV5-1 and TRBJ2-5 gives the whole variable domain KAGVTQTPRYLIKTRGQQVTLSCSPISGHRSVSWYQQTPGQGLQFLFEYFSETQRNKGNFPGRFSGRQFSNSRSEMNVSTLELGDSALYLCASSLALAGGTETQYFGPGTRLLVL.

This sequence joins TRBV11-2 and TRBJ2-4; TRBD1 matches 7 bases. The V and J ends lost 4 bases and 8 bases, in that order; junction bases with no gene match: 14. Germline CDR1 reads SGHAT; CDR2 reads FQNNGV. The CDR3 loop spans 16 amino acids. Here the CDR3 DNA reads TGTGCCAGCAGCTATATTACAGGGGCAGCTGGGGACATTCAGTACTTC. Its protein is CASSYITGAAGDIQYF.

This clone was seen a single time. The chain carries TRBV28 and TRBJ1-1; D not certain. This CDR3 has 13 amino acids. In germline, CDR1 is MDHEN, CDR2 SYDVKM. Trimming removed 8 bases at V and 5 bases at J, with 15 bases between. The CDR3 DNA reads as TGTGCCAGCGGGGATCGGGGAGCGACTGAAGCTTTCTTT. It is translated as CASGDRGATEAFF.

The V and J genes are TRBV28 and TRBJ2-6, with 7 bases identical to TRBD2. The CDR3 runs 15 residues. The germline V gene encodes CDR1 MDHEN and CDR2 SYDVKM. V lost 6 bases to trimming and J lost 4 bases; unmatched junction nucleotides: 6. In DNA, the CDR3 is TGTGCCAGCAGGGACGGGGGGACCGGGGCCAACGTCCTGACTTTC. Protein sequence: CASRDGGTGANVLTF.

The chain couples TRBV5-1 to TRBJ2-7; 7 nucleotides line up with TRBD2. The CDR3 runs 16 residues. In germline, CDR1 is SGHRS, CDR2 YFSETQ. Losses at the gene ends were 4 bases for V and 0 bases for J; bases not matched to a gene: 10. The CDR3 region is CASSVLPSGSSYEQYF. The CDR3 nucleotides read TGCGCCAGCAGCGTACTTCCTAGCGGTAGCTCCTACGAGCAGTACTTC.

The V gene is TRBV14, the J gene TRBJ2-2; a weak D match, TRBD2 (6 bases). The CDR3 runs to 15 residues. The V gene lost 2 bases and the J gene lost 4 bases, with 11 bases spanning the gap. Looked up from germline, CDR1 is SGHDN and CDR2 is FVKESK. The CDR3 DNA sequence: TGTGCCAGCAGCCAAAATGTGGGAGGCACCGGGGAGCTGTTTTTT. The encoded protein is CASSQNVGGTGELFF.

The genes are TRBV3-1 (or the pseudogene TRBV3-2) and TRBJ1-2; perhaps TRBD1 as D (6 bases). CDR1 LGHDT and CDR2 YNNKEL come from the germline V gene (reference sequence). V was trimmed by 5 bases and J by 4 bases, leaving 20 bases between them. The CDR3 loop spans 16 amino acids. The CDR3 nucleotides read TGTGCCAGCAGCGGAGACAGGAATGGGCTAGGCTATGGCTACACCTTC. Amino acids: CASSGDRNGLGYGYTF.

J is TRBJ1-1 and V is TRBV6-5; D gene unclear. Trimming pared 2 bases from V and 6 bases from J, leaving 13 bases between. The CDR3 contains 14 residues. From germline, CDR1 is MNHEY and CDR2 SVGAGI. CDR3 DNA: TGTGCCAGCAGTTACAGAGGAGAGTCACCTGAAGCTTTCTTT. Translating it yields CASSYRGESPEAFF.

The chain couples TRBV24-1 to TRBJ1-4; 8 bases map to TRBD1. Per germline, CDR1 KGHDR and CDR2 SFDVKD. This CDR3 is 15 amino acids long. The V segment lost 4 bases and the J segment 3 bases; nucleotides outside the gene matches: 3. The CDR3 loop is CATSERQGPNEKLFF. As DNA, the CDR3 is TGTGCCACCAGTGAGAGACAGGGGCCTAATGAAAAACTGTTTTTT.

Here the CDR3 reads CASSSLLGGSYNEQFF. CDR3 DNA: TGTGCCAGCAGTTCCCTGTTGGGGGGGTCCTACAATGAGCAGTTCTTC. The rearrangement joins TRBV6-5 to TRBJ2-1; 7 bases are a match to TRBD2. J gave up 1 base and V 4 bases, and 7 bases lay outside the gene matches. The CDR3 runs 16 residues. Germline V gene lookup returns CDR1 MNHEY and CDR2 SVGAGI.

The chain links TRBV12-5 to TRBJ2-1, with a tentative D call TRBD1 (6 bases). V was pared by 6 bases and J by 6 bases, with 6 bases between. The germline CDR1 and CDR2 sequences are LGHNT and FRNRAP. The CDR3 totals 11 residues. The CDR3 DNA follows: TGTGCTAGTGGACAGGGCAATGAGCAGTTCTTC. It is translated as CASGQGNEQFF.

CDR3 sequence: CASSWGQGNTGELFF. The CDR3 DNA sequence: TGTGCCAGCAGCTGGGGACAGGGGAACACCGGGGAGCTGTTTTTT. The chain couples TRBV2 to TRBJ2-2; 9 nucleotides line up with TRBD1. The ends lost 6 bases at V and 1 base at J; junction bases unmatched: 3. This CDR3 spans 15 amino acids. The germline V gene encodes CDR1 SNHLY and CDR2 FYNNEI.

The genes are TRBV6-5 and TRBJ1-4; TRBD1 might be the D (5 bases). There are 16 residues in the CDR3. CDR1 and CDR2 (germline): MNHEY, SVGAGI. V was pared by 1 base and J by 4 bases, with 13 bases between. CDR3 in amino acids: CASSYFPGRVNEKLFF. The CDR3, as DNA: TGTGCCAGCAGTTACTTCCCCGGCAGGGTTAATGAAAAACTGTTTTTT.

The chain combines TRBV19 with TRBJ1-6; the match to TRBD1 covers 11 bases. With V trimmed by 3 bases and J by 5 bases, 3 bases remained unmatched. The CDR3 totals 16 residues. Per the germline V gene, CDR1 is LNHDA and CDR2 is SQIVND (reference sequence). The CDR3 nucleotides read TGTGCCAGTAGTATTGGACAGGGGGCGAATAATTCACCCCTCCACTTT. Translating it yields CASSIGQGANNSPLHF.

The chain couples TRBV24-1 to TRBJ2-1, with 11 bases fitting TRBD1. Germline V gives CDR1 KGHDR, CDR2 SFDVKD. The junction had 7 bases not matched to a gene; V was cut back by 6 bases and J by 7 bases. The length of the CDR3 is 15 residues. The CDR3 coding sequence is TGTGCCACCAGTCTGGGGACAGGGGGGCGGAATGAGCAGTTCTTC. Its protein is CATSLGTGGRNEQFF.

The chain combines TRBV7-2 with TRBJ2-1, with 10 bases lining up with TRBD2. The CDR3 totals 14 residues. The J segment lost 13 bases and the V segment lost 3 bases, leaving 9 bases of the junction unmatched. The germline V gene has CDR1 SGHTA and CDR2 FQGNSA. The CDR3 loop reads CASSLLTSGAEQFF. In nucleotides, the CDR3 is TGTGCCAGCAGCTTGTTAACTAGCGGGGCTGAACAGTTCTTC.

This rearrangement joins TRBV12-3 or TRBV12-4 to TRBJ1-1; tentatively, D is TRBD1 (5 bases). The CDR3 contains 12 residues. The V gene lost 6 bases and the J gene lost 4 bases, with 9 bases spanning the gap. The CDR3 here is CASRTRGTEAFF. CDR3 sequence (DNA): TGTGCCAGCAGAACAAGGGGCACTGAAGCTTTCTTT.

This chain uses TRBV5-1 with TRBJ2-7; 10 positions match TRBD2. J lost 2 bases, V lost 5 bases, and 4 bases had no gene match. CDR3 length equals 14 residues. CDR1 is SGHRS and CDR2 is YFSETQ in the germline V gene. The CDR3 loop reads CASRPLAGAYEQYF. The DNA for the CDR3 is TGCGCCAGCAGACCGCTAGCGGGAGCCTACGAGCAGTACTTC.

V is TRBV7-5 and J is TRBJ2-6; TRBD1 is taken as the D call from the table, unchecked against the DNA. TRBV7-5 is labeled a pseudogene. This CDR3 is 17 amino acids long. This CDR3 is CATNSVQGCTGANVLTF. The CDR3 coding sequence is TGTGCGACAAACTCGGTGCAGGGGTGCACTGGGGCCAACGTCCTGACTTTC.

The chain couples TRBV28 to TRBJ1-1, with TRBD1 as a possible D gene (6 bases). V shed 5 bases and J shed 5 bases, with 21 bases lying between them. Germline-derived CDR1 and CDR2 are MDHEN and SYDVKM. The CDR3 is made up of 16 amino acids. The CDR3 reads CASSPPRGAKGTEAFF. The CDR3 DNA is TGTGCCAGCAGTCCTCCTCGGGGGGCTAAGGGGACTGAAGCTTTCTTT.

This chain uses TRBV5-4 with TRBJ1-1; TRBD1 matches at 7 bases. Trimming took 0 bases from V and 1 from J; bases not matched to a gene: 3. The CDR3 length is 15 residues. Per the germline V gene, CDR1 is SGHNT and CDR2 is YYREEE (reference sequence). CDR3 nucleotide sequence: TGTGCCAGCAGCTTGGTAGGGGGCCAGAACACTGAAGCTTTCTTT. This sequence encodes CASSLVGGQNTEAFF.